This T cell receptor beta chain comes out of a study of blood T cell repertoires in COVID-19. This clone has only one observation. Donors were grouped by their self-reported clinical history. Authors' analysis steps: Counts of nucleated cells, estimated from reference gene primer amplification, were obtained. Produced via immunoSEQ multiplex PCR; TCRdb's table is partial and in-frame only. V and J calls and clone size follow that table, whereas D and trimming were derived from the DNA. The table lists about 480,000 clones, approximately 91% of them singletons. Germline-derived CDR1 and CDR2 are SQVTM and ANQGSEA. This CDR3 is 14 amino acids long. Trimming took 4 bases from V and 4 from J; bases not matched to a gene: 6.

Input material: PBMCs or T cells enriched from blood (not recorded which). The V gene is TRBV29-1, the J gene TRBJ2-1; 8 bases align to TRBD2. The source is an older woman who had recovered from COVID-19. The CDR3 here is CSVVTSEIYNEQFF. DNA for the CDR3: TGCAGCGTTGTGACTAGCGAGATATACAATGAGCAGTTCTTC.